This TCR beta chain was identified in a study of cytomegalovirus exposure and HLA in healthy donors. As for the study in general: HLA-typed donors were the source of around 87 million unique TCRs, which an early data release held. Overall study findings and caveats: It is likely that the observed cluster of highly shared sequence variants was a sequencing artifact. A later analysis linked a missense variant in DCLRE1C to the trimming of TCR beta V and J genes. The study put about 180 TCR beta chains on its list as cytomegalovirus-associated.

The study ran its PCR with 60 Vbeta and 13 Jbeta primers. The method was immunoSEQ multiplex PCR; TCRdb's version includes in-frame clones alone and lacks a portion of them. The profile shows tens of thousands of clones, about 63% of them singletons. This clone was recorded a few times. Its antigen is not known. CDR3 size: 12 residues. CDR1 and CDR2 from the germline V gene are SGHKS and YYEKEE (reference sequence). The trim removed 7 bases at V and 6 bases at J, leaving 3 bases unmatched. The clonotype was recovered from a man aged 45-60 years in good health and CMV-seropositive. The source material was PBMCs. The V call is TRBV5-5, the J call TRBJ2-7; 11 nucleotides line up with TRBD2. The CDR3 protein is CASATSGGEQYF. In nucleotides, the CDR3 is TGTGCCAGCGCTACTAGCGGGGGCGAGCAGTACTTC.